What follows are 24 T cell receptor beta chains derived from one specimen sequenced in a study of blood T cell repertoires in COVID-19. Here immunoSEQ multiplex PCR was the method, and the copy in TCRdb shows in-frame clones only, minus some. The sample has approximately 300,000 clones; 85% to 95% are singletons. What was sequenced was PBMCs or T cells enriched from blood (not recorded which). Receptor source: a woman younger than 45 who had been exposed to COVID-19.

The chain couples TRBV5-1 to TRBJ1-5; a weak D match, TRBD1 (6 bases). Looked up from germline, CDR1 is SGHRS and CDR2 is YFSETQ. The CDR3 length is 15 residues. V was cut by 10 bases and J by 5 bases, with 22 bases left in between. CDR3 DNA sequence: TGCGCCCCAGCTGGAACGGGGACACCTTATCAGCCCCAGCATTTT. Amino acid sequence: CAPAGTGTPYQPQHF.

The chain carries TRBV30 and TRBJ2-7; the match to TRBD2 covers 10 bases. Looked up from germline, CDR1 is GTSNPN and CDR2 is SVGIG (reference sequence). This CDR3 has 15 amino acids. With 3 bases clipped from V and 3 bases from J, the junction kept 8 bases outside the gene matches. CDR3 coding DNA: TGTGCCTGGAGCGCGAGTAGCGGGGGGATCTACGAGCAGTACTTC. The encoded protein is CAWSASSGGIYEQYF.

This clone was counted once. The CDR3 DNA sequence: TGTGCCAGCAGCCCCGACAGGTTGAGTGACTATGGCTACACCTTC. It yields the protein CASSPDRLSDYGYTF. V is TRBV2 and J is TRBJ1-2, with D possibly being TRBD1 (6 bases). Germline-derived CDR1 and CDR2 are SNHLY and FYNNEI. V lost 6 bases and J lost 3, with 17 bases in between. The CDR3 is made up of 15 amino acids.

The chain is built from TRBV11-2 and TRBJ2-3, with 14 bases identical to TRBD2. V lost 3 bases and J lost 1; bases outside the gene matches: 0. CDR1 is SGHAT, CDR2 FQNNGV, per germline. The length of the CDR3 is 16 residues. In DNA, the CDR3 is TGTGCCAGCAGCTTGGGACTAGCGGGGGGCACAGATACGCAGTATTTT. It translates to CASSLGLAGGTDTQYF.

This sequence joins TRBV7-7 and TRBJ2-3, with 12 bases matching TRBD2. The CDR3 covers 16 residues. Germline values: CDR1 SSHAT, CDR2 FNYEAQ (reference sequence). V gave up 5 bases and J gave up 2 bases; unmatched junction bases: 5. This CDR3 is CASSAGLAGTTDTQYF. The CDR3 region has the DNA TGTGCCAGCAGCGCCGGACTAGCGGGGACCACAGATACGCAGTATTTT.

CDR3 nucleotide sequence: TGTGCCAGCAGCTTACAGGGAGAAAAACTGTTTTTT. It specifies CASSLQGEKLFF. The chain is built from TRBV11-2 and TRBJ1-4; a possible D gene is TRBD1 (5 bases). Trimming pared 2 bases from V and 8 bases from J, leaving 6 bases between. The V gene's germline CDR1 is SGHAT and CDR2 FQNNGV. The CDR3 loop spans 12 amino acids.

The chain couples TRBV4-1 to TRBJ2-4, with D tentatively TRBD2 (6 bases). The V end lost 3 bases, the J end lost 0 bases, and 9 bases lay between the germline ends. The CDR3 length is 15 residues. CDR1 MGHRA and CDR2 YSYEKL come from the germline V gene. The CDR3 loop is CASSQLALAKNIQYF. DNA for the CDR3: TGCGCCAGCAGCCAGCTAGCGTTAGCCAAAAACATTCAGTACTTC.

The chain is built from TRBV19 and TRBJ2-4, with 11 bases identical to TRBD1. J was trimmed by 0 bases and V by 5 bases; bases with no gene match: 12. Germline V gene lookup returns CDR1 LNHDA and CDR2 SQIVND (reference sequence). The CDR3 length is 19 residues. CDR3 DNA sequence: TGTGCCAGTAGTTCCTCCGGGACAGGGGGGCATCTAGCCAAAAACATTCAGTACTTC. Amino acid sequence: CASSSSGTGGHLAKNIQYF.

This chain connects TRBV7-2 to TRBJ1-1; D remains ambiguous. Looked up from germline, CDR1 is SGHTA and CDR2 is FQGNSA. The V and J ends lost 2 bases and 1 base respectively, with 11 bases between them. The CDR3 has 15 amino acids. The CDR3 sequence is CASSLSPLANTEAFF. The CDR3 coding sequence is TGTGCCAGCAGCTTAAGTCCGCTGGCGAACACTGAAGCTTTCTTT.

The DNA of the CDR3 is TGTGCCAGCAGCCGGACTAGCGGGGGGGTGTTGAACACCGGGGAGCTGTTTTTT. It is translated as CASSRTSGGVLNTGELFF. This rearrangement joins TRBV2 to TRBJ2-2; 15 positions agree with TRBD2. V was pared by 6 bases and J by 1 base, with 6 bases of the junction left unmatched. The germline V gene encodes CDR1 SNHLY and CDR2 FYNNEI. The CDR3 has 18 residues. The whole variable domain, filled in from reference TRBV2 and TRBJ2-2, reads EPEVTQTPSHQVTQMGQEVILRCVPISNHLYFYWYRQILGQKVEFLVSFYNNEISEKSEIFDDQFSVERPDGSNFTLKIRSTKLEDSAMYFCASSRTSGGVLNTGELFFGEGSRLTVL.

CDR3 coding DNA: TGTGCCAGCAAGACTTTTAGCTCCTACGAGCAGTACTTC. Amino acid sequence: CASKTFSSYEQYF. The chain links TRBV28 to TRBJ2-7; no definite D call. Germline CDR1 MDHEN, CDR2 SYDVKM. This CDR3 is built from 13 residues. V was trimmed by 7 bases and J by 0 bases, leaving 10 bases between them.

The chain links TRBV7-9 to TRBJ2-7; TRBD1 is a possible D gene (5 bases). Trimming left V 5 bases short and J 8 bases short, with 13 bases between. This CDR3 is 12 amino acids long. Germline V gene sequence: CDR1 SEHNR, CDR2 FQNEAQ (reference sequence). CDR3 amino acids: CASSPDINKQYF. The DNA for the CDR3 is TGTGCCAGCAGCCCGGACATTAACAAGCAGTACTTC.

The CDR3 region is CASSLGGTLPLSGGGETQYF. The CDR3 DNA reads TGTGCCAGCAGCTTGGGGGGGACCCTCCCGCTCTCCGGGGGTGGAGAGACCCAGTACTTC. The J gene is TRBJ2-5, the V gene TRBV5-4; possibly TRBD2 for D (6 bases). Germline V gene data show CDR1 as SGHNT and CDR2 as YYREEE (reference sequence). The CDR3 totals 20 residues. V lost 0 bases to trimming and J lost 4 bases, with 28 bases between them.

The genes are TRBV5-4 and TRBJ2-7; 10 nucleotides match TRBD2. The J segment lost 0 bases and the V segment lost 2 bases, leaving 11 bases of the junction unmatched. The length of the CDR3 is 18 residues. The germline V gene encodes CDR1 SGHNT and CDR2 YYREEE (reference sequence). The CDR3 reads CASSFGSSGGPLSYEQYF. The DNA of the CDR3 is TGTGCCAGCAGCTTTGGGTCTAGCGGGGGTCCTCTCTCCTACGAGCAGTACTTC.

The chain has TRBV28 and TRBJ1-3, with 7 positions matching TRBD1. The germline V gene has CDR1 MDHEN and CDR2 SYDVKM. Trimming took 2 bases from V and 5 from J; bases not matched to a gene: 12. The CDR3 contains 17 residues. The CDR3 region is CASSLPAGGAQRNTIYF. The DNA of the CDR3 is TGTGCCAGCAGTTTACCGGCAGGGGGAGCCCAGAGAAACACCATATATTTT.

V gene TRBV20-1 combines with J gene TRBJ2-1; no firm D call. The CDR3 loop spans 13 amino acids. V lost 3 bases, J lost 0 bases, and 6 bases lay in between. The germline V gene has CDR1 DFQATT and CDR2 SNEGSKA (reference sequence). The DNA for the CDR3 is TGCAGTGCTAGTGACATCTCCTACAATGAGCAGTTCTTC. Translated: CSASDISYNEQFF.

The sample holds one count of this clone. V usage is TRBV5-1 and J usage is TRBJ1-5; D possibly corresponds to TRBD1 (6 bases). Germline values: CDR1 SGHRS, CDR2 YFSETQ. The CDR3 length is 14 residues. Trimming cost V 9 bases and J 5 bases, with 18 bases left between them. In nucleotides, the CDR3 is TGCGCCAAAACCACAGGGTTGAGGTATCAGCCCCAGCATTTT. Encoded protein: CAKTTGLRYQPQHF.

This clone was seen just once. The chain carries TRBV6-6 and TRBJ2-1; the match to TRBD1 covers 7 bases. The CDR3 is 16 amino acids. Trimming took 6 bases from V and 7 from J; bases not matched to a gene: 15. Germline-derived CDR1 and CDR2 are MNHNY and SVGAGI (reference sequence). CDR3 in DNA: TGTGCCAGCAGAAAGGGGTCAGGACAGGTCAGGAATGAGCAGTTCTTC. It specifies CASRKGSGQVRNEQFF.

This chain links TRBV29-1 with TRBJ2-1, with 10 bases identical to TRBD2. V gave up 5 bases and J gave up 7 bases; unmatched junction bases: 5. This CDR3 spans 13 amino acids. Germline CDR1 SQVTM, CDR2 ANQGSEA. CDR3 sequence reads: CSVRTSGVNEQFF. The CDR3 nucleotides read TGCAGCGTTCGCACTAGCGGGGTTAATGAGCAGTTCTTC.

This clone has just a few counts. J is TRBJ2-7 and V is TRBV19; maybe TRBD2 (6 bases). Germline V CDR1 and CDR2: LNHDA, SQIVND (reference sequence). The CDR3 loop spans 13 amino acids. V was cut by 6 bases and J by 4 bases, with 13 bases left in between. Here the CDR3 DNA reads TGTGCCAGTAGAGTCAACAGCGGGTACGAGCAGTACTTC. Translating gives CASRVNSGYEQYF.

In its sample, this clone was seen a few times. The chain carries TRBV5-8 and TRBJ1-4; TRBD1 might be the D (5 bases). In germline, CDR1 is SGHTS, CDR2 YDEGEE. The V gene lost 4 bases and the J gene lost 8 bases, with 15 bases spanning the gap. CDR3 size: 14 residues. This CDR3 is CASSLGSQGEKLFF. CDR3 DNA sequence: TGTGCCAGCAGCCTGGGGAGTCAGGGAGAAAAACTGTTTTTT.

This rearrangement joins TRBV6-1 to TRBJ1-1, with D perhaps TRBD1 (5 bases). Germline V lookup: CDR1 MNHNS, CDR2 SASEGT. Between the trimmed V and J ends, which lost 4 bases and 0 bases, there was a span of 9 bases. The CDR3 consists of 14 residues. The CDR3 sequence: CASSAQGMNTEAFF. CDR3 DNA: TGTGCCAGCAGTGCCCAGGGTATGAACACTGAAGCTTTCTTT.

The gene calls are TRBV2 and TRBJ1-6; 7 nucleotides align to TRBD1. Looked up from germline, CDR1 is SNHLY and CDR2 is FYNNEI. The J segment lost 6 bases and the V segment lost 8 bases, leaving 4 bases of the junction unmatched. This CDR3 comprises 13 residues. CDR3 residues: CASRDRGNSPLHF. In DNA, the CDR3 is TGTGCCAGCCGGGACAGAGGTAATTCACCCCTCCACTTT.

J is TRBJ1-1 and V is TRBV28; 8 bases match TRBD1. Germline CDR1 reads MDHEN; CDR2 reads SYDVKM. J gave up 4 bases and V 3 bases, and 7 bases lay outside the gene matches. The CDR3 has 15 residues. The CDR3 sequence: CASSFLTGEGTEAFF. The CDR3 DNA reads TGTGCCAGCAGTTTCCTGACAGGGGAGGGCACTGAAGCTTTCTTT.